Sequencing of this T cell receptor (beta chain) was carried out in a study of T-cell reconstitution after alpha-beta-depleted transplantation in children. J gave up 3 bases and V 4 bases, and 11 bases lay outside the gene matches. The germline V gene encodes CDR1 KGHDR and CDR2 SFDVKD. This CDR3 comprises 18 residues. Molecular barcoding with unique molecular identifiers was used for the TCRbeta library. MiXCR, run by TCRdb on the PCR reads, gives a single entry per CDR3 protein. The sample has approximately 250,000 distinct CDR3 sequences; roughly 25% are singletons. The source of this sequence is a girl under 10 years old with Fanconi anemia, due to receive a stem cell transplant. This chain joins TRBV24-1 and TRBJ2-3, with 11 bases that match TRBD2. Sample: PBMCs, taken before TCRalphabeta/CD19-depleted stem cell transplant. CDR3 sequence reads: CATSDRDLTSGKTDTQYF. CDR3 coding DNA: TGTGCCACCAGTGACCGGGACCTGACTAGCGGGAAGACAGATACGCAGTATTTT.